Sequencing of this T cell receptor (beta chain) was carried out in a study of cytomegalovirus exposure and HLA in healthy donors. Study-wide background: The approximately 110 validation repertoires used a platform that matched the one used for the 600 to 750 first-cohort repertoires, as a later analysis reported.

The germline V gene encodes CDR1 SGHNT and CDR2 YYREEE (reference sequence). V gave up 4 bases and J gave up 0 bases, with 14 bases separating them. The CDR3 runs to 15 residues. Generated by immunoSEQ multiplex PCR, the TCRdb table keeps only in-frame clones and is missing some. The table records fewer than 150,000 clones, approximately 82% of them present only once. General study findings and limits: Clusters of TCRs from the first cohort tended to co-occur in the roughly 120 validation repertoires (as a later analysis found).

Concerning this clone itself: Its specificity is not known.

This TCR came from a man aged 30-40 years in good health and CMV-seropositive. The rearrangement links TRBV5-4 to TRBJ2-7, with D possibly TRBD1 on 5 matching bases. Specimen: PBMCs. CDR3 in amino acids: CASSREGDSSYEQYF. The CDR3 DNA reads as TGTGCCAGCAGCCGTGAAGGGGATAGCTCCTACGAGCAGTACTTC.